This T cell receptor (beta chain) was obtained from a study of OX40 agonist ivuxolimab in advanced cancers. Libraries were prepared by immunoSEQ multiplex PCR; TCRdb keeps only in-frame clonotypes and omits some of them. Of tens of thousands of clones listed, around nine tenths are singletons. The CDR3 is 13 amino acids. V dropped 7 bases and J dropped 6 bases, with 15 bases sitting between them. Germline V gene lookup returns CDR1 SNHLY and CDR2 FYNNEI. The chain links TRBV2 to TRBJ1-1; the D gene is possibly TRBD1 (5 bases). The source material was CD4+ or CD8+ T cells sorted from blood, sampled in a trial of the OX40 agonist ivuxolimab. The sequence came from an adult with an advanced solid tumor such as melanoma, head and neck, liver or kidney cancer. CDR3 bases: TGTGCCAGCACCCCCCTACGACAGTCTGAAGCTTTCTTT. Translation: CASTPLRQSEAFF.